These T cell receptor beta chains were read from a single sample in a study of blood T cell repertoires in COVID-19. This table comes from immunoSEQ multiplex PCR, and its TCRdb copy is limited to in-frame clones, with some not included. The sample has a few hundred thousand clones; just over 85% are singletons. What was sequenced was PBMCs or T cells enriched from blood (not recorded which). The receptors stem from a man aged 30 to 39 who had recovered from COVID-19. CDR3s include the opening cysteine and the closing phenylalanine or tryptophan. D genes are given only for firm matches. Only part of the rows carry a size: once, few, many, or a class if the clone is expanded.

v_gene	abundance	j_gene	d_gene	CDR3nt	CDR3aa
TRBV5-8	NA	TRBJ1-1	NA	TGTGCCAGCAGCTTGGCACAGGGCTTCATGAACACTGAAGCTTTCTTT	CASSLAQGFMNTEAFF
TRBV6-5	NA	TRBJ2-7	TRBD1	TGTGCCAGCAGTTCGGACAGGGCGAGGAACGAGCAGTACTTC	CASSSDRARNEQYF
TRBV6-5	NA	TRBJ1-5	NA	TGTGCCAGCACGATGGGCCTCAATCAGCCCCAGCATTTT	CASTMGLNQPQHF
TRBV30	few	TRBJ2-7	NA	TGTGCCTGGAGTGTATCGGTCTACGAGCAGTACTTC	CAWSVSVYEQYF
TRBV12-5	NA	TRBJ1-5	NA	TGTGCTAGTGGTTTAGATGTCTACAATCAGCCCCAGCATTTT	CASGLDVYNQPQHF
TRBV19	NA	TRBJ1-4	NA	TGTGCCAGTAGTACATTACCGGGACAATTAAATGAAAAACTGTTTTTT	CASSTLPGQLNEKLFF
TRBV5-1	few	TRBJ1-1	TRBD1	TGCGCCAGCAGCTTGGAGGGGCCAGGGGGCTCTGAAGCTTTCTTT	CASSLEGPGGSEAFF
TRBV4-1	NA	TRBJ1-2	NA	TGCGCCAGCAGCCAAACGGGGAACCACAGGGACGGGGGCTACACCTTC	CASSQTGNHRDGGYTF
TRBV6-5	NA	TRBJ1-5	NA	TGTGCCAGCTGCGAACAGGGAGGCAATCAGCCCCAGCATTTT	CASCEQGGNQPQHF
TRBV28	NA	TRBJ1-4	TRBD1	TGTGCCAGCAGACCGGACAGGAGGGGCGAAAAACTGTTTTTT	CASRPDRRGEKLFF
TRBV11-3	NA	TRBJ2-7	TRBD2	TGTGCCAGCAGCGGAGCGCGGGGGGCGTTTTACGAGCAGTACTTC	CASSGARGAFYEQYF
TRBV7-2	NA	TRBJ2-7	NA	TGTGCCAGCAGCCTAGGACAGAACGAGCAGTACTTC	CASSLGQNEQYF
TRBV5-4	NA	TRBJ1-5	NA	TGTGCCAGCAGCTGGGGGGGCAGGGGAGGTAATCAGCCCCAGCATTTT	CASSWGGRGGNQPQHF
TRBV27	NA	TRBJ2-1	TRBD1	TGTGCCAGCAGTTTATTTGGGACAGGCGCCTACAATGAGCAGTTCTTC	CASSLFGTGAYNEQFF
TRBV5-1	NA	TRBJ2-2	TRBD2	TGCGCCAGCAGCTTAACTCTGCTGGGGGGGATCACCGGGGAGCTGTTTTTT	CASSLTLLGGITGELFF
TRBV19	few	TRBJ2-2	TRBD1	TGTGCCAGTAGGGGGACAGGGGGCGGGAACACCGGGGAGCTGTTTTTT	CASRGTGGGNTGELFF
TRBV5-1	NA	TRBJ1-1	TRBD1	TGCGCCAGCAGCCAGACAGGGGGCGTCACTGAAGCTTTCTTT	CASSQTGGVTEAFF
TRBV6-5	NA	TRBJ1-5	NA	TGTGCCAGCAATTCCGATCGGGCGGGAACCCAGCATTTT	CASNSDRAGTQHF
TRBV24-1	NA	TRBJ2-5	NA	TGTGCCACCAGTGACCCTCACAGGGGGGGAGAGACCCAGTACTTC	CATSDPHRGGETQYF
TRBV12-3/TRBV12-4	once	TRBJ2-5	NA	TGTGCCACGTCCGGGGAGGAGACCCAGTACTTC	CATSGEETQYF
TRBV2	NA	TRBJ2-5	TRBD2	TGTGCCAGCAGCTTAGCGGGAGGGCCGATCGAGACCCAGTACTTC	CASSLAGGPIETQYF
TRBV6-1	NA	TRBJ1-2	TRBD1	TGTGCCAGCAGTGAAGGGGGACAGGGAGGCGGCTACACCTTC	CASSEGGQGGGYTF
TRBV6-4	few	TRBJ2-1	TRBD2	TGTGCCAGCAGTGACTCGACTAGCGGGTGGAAGCAGTTCTTC	CASSDSTSGWKQFF
TRBV24-1	NA	TRBJ2-3	TRBD1	TGTGCCACCAGTGATGCGGACAGGGGCACGTGGGATACGCAGTATTTT	CATSDADRGTWDTQYF
TRBV7-2	NA	TRBJ1-2	TRBD1	TGTGCCAGCAGCTTAGATTTTACGGGGACAGGGGACGGCTACACCTTC	CASSLDFTGTGDGYTF
TRBV7-9	NA	TRBJ2-7	TRBD1	TGTGCCAGCAGCTTAGGGACAGGGATGATCTACGAGCAGTACTTC	CASSLGTGMIYEQYF
TRBV27	NA	TRBJ1-5	NA	TGTGCCAGCAGTTTATCTCCGGGTAATCAGCCCCAGCATTTT	CASSLSPGNQPQHF
TRBV3-1/TRBV3-2	NA	TRBJ2-3	TRBD2	TGTGCCAGCAGCCTCAGGACTAGCGGGGGGCGGGATACGCAGTATTTT	CASSLRTSGGRDTQYF
TRBV4-1	NA	TRBJ2-7	TRBD1	TGCGCCAGCAGCCAAGCACAGGGGGCGAGGTACGAGCAGTACTTC	CASSQAQGARYEQYF
TRBV4-1	once	TRBJ2-7	TRBD2	TGCGCCAGCAGCACGGGACTAGCAGCCGAGCAGTACTTC	CASSTGLAAEQYF
TRBV7-8	NA	TRBJ1-5	NA	TGTGCCAGCAGCTTAGCATTCGGTTATAGCAATCAGCCCCAGCATTTT	CASSLAFGYSNQPQHF
TRBV27	NA	TRBJ1-2	NA	TGTGCCAGCAGTTTCCGGGTGGGGGCAGGGGCCCAGATTGGTGACTATGGCTACACCTTC	CASSFRVGAGAQIGDYGYTF
TRBV11-3	NA	TRBJ2-4	NA	TGTGCCAGCAGCTTAGATCCTAGCAGCACCAAAAACATTCAGTACTTC	CASSLDPSSTKNIQYF
TRBV7-8	once	TRBJ1-5	NA	TGTGCCAGCAGCTCAGGGGAGAGTTTTCAGGCGTATAGCAATCAGCCCCAGCATTTT	CASSSGESFQAYSNQPQHF
TRBV28	once	TRBJ1-4	NA	TGTGCCAGCAGTTTATCTGGACTCGGCAGAAATGAAAAACTGTTTTTT	CASSLSGLGRNEKLFF
TRBV11-2	once	TRBJ2-7	NA	TGTGCCAGCACCCCCAGGGGCAGGCCTTACGAGCAGTACTTC	CASTPRGRPYEQYF
TRBV27	few	TRBJ1-4	TRBD1	TGTGCCAGCAGACCAGGGACAGGGCAAGAAAAACTGTTTTTT	CASRPGTGQEKLFF
TRBV5-5	NA	TRBJ1-1	NA	TGTGCCAGCAGCTCGCAGGCGGGTTTGGGCACTGAAGCTTTCTTT	CASSSQAGLGTEAFF
TRBV15	NA	TRBJ1-3	NA	TGTGCCACCAGCAGAGAGCCCCGCGGCTCTGGAAACACCATATATTTT	CATSREPRGSGNTIYF
TRBV27	NA	TRBJ2-2	TRBD1	TGTGCCAGCAGCCCCGGGACAGGGGGAGCCGGGGAGCTGTTTTTT	CASSPGTGGAGELFF
TRBV6-5	NA	TRBJ2-7	TRBD1	TGTGCCAGCAGGACCGGGACAGGGCAATACGAGCAGTACTTC	CASRTGTGQYEQYF
TRBV5-6	NA	TRBJ1-2	NA	TGTGCCAGCAGTTCAAACTATGGCTACACCTTC	CASSSNYGYTF
TRBV5-5	NA	TRBJ2-7	NA	TGTGCCAGCAGCTTGTCGGCCCAGGGCCTAGAGCAGTACTTC	CASSLSAQGLEQYF
TRBV18	few	TRBJ1-4	TRBD1	TGTGCCAGCTCACCACTAAACAGGGGAGGTGAAAAACTGTTTTTT	CASSPLNRGGEKLFF
TRBV27	NA	TRBJ2-7	NA	TGTGCCAGCAGTTCGACAGGCGGCGAGCAGTACTTC	CASSSTGGEQYF
TRBV3-1/TRBV3-2	NA	TRBJ2-6	TRBD1	TGTGCCAGCAGCCAAGTGGACAGGTTGAGCTCTGGGGCCAACGTCCTGACTTTC	CASSQVDRLSSGANVLTF
TRBV28	NA	TRBJ1-2	NA	TGTGCCAGCAGTTTATCCGCCAAGCCGACTAACTATGGCTACACCTTC	CASSLSAKPTNYGYTF